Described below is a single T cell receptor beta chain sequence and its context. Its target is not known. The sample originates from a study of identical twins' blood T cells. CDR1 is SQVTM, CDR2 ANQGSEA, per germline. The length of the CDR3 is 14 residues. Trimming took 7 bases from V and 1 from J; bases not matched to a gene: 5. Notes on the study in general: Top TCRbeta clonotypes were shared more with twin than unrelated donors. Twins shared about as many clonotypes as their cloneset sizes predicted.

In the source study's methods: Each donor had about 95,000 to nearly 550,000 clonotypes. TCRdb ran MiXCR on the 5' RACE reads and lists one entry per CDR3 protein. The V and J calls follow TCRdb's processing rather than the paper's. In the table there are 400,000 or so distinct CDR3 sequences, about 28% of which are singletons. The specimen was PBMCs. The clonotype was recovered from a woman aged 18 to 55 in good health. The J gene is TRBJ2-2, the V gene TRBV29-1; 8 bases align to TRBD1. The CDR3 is CSGAGTGNTGELFF. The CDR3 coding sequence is TGCAGCGGTGCCGGGACAGGGAACACCGGGGAGCTGTTTTTT.